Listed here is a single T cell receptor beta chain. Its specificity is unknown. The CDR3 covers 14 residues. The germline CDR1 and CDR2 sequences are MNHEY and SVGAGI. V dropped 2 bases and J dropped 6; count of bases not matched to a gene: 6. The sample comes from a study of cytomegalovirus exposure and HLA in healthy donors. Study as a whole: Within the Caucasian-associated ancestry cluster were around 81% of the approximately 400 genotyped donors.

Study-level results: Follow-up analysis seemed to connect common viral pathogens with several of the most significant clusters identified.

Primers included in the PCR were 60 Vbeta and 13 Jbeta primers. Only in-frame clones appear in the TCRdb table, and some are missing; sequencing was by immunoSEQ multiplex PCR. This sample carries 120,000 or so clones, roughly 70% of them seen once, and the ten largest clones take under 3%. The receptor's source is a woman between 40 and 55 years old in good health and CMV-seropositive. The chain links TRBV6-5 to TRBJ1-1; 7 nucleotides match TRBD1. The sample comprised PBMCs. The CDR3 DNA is TGTGCCAGCAGTTACGACAGGGCGAGAGCTGAAGCTTTCTTT. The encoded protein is CASSYDRARAEAFF.